This is a list of T cell receptor beta chains from one sample in a study of CD8+ T cells in alopecia areata. Repertoires were generated with immunoSEQ multiplex PCR, while TCRdb's copy carries only in-frame clones and drops some. The sample shows about 190,000 clones, 59% of them seen only once. The sample consisted of CD4+ T cells sorted from blood, taken at week 0. The receptors originated from a human donor with alopecia areata. Both conserved end residues are trimmed from each CDR3.

j_call	v_call	cdr3_length	cdr3_aa
TRBJ2-1	TRBV30	10	AWSVEKKEQF
TRBJ1-5	TRBV4-1	16	ASSQDWPGQGSNQPQH
TRBJ2-7	TRBV29-1	11	SVGDRDNYEQY
TRBJ1-5	TRBV7-8	13	ASSLALRGDQPQH
TRBJ2-5	TRBV6-6	12	ASSFRTGQETQY
TRBJ1-2	TRBV25-1	12	ASSESGFKYGYT
TRBJ2-3	TRBV4-1	11	ASSQDGGDTQY
TRBJ1-1	TRBV30	10	AWSQEVTEAF
TRBJ2-4	TRBV18	17	ASSPPLLAGGLAKNIQY
TRBJ1-5	TRBV30	11	AWGTAENQPQH
TRBJ2-1	TRBV30	11	AWSVDPTAEQF
TRBJ1-2	TRBV19	11	ASSIKTNYGYT
TRBJ1-2	TRBV6-5	12	ASSWDSSNYGYT
TRBJ1-2	TRBV9	13	ASSVGDGSNYGYT
TRBJ1-1	TRBV5-6	11	ASRPPGGSEAF
TRBJ1-2	TRBV4-1	13	ASSARSDRGYGYT
TRBJ1-3	TRBV7-2	13	ASSLSGASGNTIY
TRBJ2-1	TRBV19	13	ASSPALSSYNEQF
TRBJ2-1	TRBV7-2	11	ASSPGVSREQF
TRBJ2-7	TRBV7-9	15	ASSSSPAGGSSYEQY
TRBJ2-7	TRBV5-1	12	ASSTGQSSYEQY
TRBJ1-1	TRBV29-1	11	SVTRGRWTEAF
TRBJ2-1	TRBV6-5	12	ASSRRSSYNEQF
TRBJ2-2	TRBV5-4	12	ASSRTGNTGELF
TRBJ1-2	TRBV5-1	13	ASSTQGVGLDGYT
TRBJ1-2	TRBV29-1	11	SAGQSTNYGYT
TRBJ2-7	TRBV28	9	ASSVSHEQY
TRBJ2-5	TRBV6-5	13	ASRNSGGALETQY
TRBJ2-1	TRBV7-6	11	ASSSRLGGEQF